The sequence of this T cell receptor beta chain was determined in a study of cytomegalovirus exposure and HLA in healthy donors (dated by TCRdb to 2016 to 2017). About the study as a whole: An earlier analysis of fewer than 750 of the donors reported about 260 Gb of sequence data and about 120 million unique TCR beta sequences obtained from about 200 million T cells. Roughly 320 gigabases of sequencing data and around 85 million unique TCR sequences made up an early release that covered several hundred HLA-typed donors. Among the roughly 390 genotyped donors, around 81% belonged to the genetic ancestry cluster associated with self-reported Caucasian donors. The aim of the study was to test whether cataloging public T cell receptors could identify signatures of past pathogen exposure. The study used immunosequencing to profile the T cell repertoires of several hundred subjects and linked those repertoires to cytomegalovirus serostatus. Besides the first cohort of about 730 subjects, a separate validation cohort made up of 120 different subjects was used. High-throughput TCR immunosequencing, statistical association of individual TCRs with disease status, and machine learning were combined to predict cytomegalovirus infection status. A later analysis re-analyzed previously published TCR beta repertoires from 660 or so donors and added high-resolution HLA genotyping to study TCR occurrence patterns. Rather than using new phenotypic data, the later analysis identified candidate immune exposures from TCR beta sequences and from how often those sequences occurred across donors. An earlier analysis of more than 450 of the donors used high-throughput TCR beta sequencing to judge whether each TCR beta V gene segment behaved as functional or pseudogenic. Donor age, sex, ethnicity and CMV serostatus were compiled alongside the repertoire data. A later genetic analysis used genome-wide SNP genotypes for about three fifths of the 666 donors, treating that subset as a discovery cohort. All discovery cohort repertoires had been generated on a single sequencing platform. HLA typing covered class I and class II loci at four-digit resolution. Typing coverage varied by locus: roughly 620-640 donors for A, B, C, DRB1 and DQB1; approximately 500 for DQA1; 606 for DPA1; roughly 450 for DPB1. Because of strong linkage in the cohort, roughly five DR-DQ haplotypes were treated as single units for association and clustering. Across approximately 400 genotyped donors of the cohort, an average of roughly 230,000 unique TCR beta nucleotide sequences per donor were sequenced, and roughly 20% of those sequences were non-productive. General findings and caveats noted by the study authors: A further reported finding was that TCR beta sequences accurately predicted the HLA-A and HLA-B alleles for most subjects in the first cohort. Compared with the roughly 710-donor mean, donors in an Asian-associated ancestry cluster had fewer N-insertions in productive TCRs, according to a later genetic analysis. While some public TCRs were present in many individuals, most TCR sequences turned up only very rarely across donors. The classifier was reported to diagnose cytomegalovirus status with high specificity and sensitivity in both the original and validation cohorts. In a later analysis, around 15,000 TCR beta sequences were associated with specific HLA alleles at a false discovery rate of 0.05. Most CMV-associated TCR beta chains appeared to be HLA-restricted in a later analysis, and the HLA associations seemed to be driven largely by CMV exposure. In a later genetic analysis, a missense DCLRE1C variant was associated with V-gene and J-gene trimming of TCR beta chains, and the association was replicated in an independent cohort. Because counts were too low, roughly 17 rarely observed V segments, including chromosome 9 orphons, were left out of the earlier analysis of approximately 500 of the donors. Immune exposure information for the cohort was limited to CMV serostatus. A few of the identified cytomegalovirus-associated TCR beta chains were confirmed in vitro to be specific for cytomegalovirus antigens. The 87-base-pair reads could not distinguish some IMGT-functional V segments, including TRBV6-2 and TRBV6-3, so those segments were excluded. Only TCR beta chains were sequenced in this cohort, and the absence of alpha or paired-chain data limited detectable features. A later analysis found that TCR association rates varied across HLA loci, with DRB1 alleles showing the most associated TCRs and HLA-C alleles the fewest. The sequencing pipeline was judged likely to have produced a cluster of highly shared sequence variants as a technical artifact. Correlated functional status among segregating V segments might reflect linkage disequilibrium, but an unknown experimental factor could not be ruled out. Sequencing depth was assumed to be roughly uniform across donors in the presence/absence analyses, though that assumption may not hold. Because some donors lacked HLA typing at each locus, the association tests relied only on the typed subset. It was suggested by the authors that the approach could potentially be generalized to other disease states and immunological phenotypes. In an earlier analysis of 587 of the donors, most TCR beta V segments appeared in productive rearrangements about 90% or about 30% of the time, broadly matching IMGT annotations. Assigning TCR associations to individual alleles was difficult when HLA alleles, especially DR and DQ, strongly co-occurred. In a later analysis, HLA-associated TCR beta chains showed more clonal expansion and lower generation probabilities than non-associated chains that were equally common. The study gave a list of under 200 TCR beta chains associated with cytomegalovirus. Several of the top co-occurrence clusters appeared to be linked to parvovirus B19, influenza, CMV and Epstein-Barr virus, according to a later analysis.

In the case of this clone: Its target antigen remains unknown. Per-base qualities were not stored, and no clone one base away is much larger.

The cohort was made up of roughly 670 healthy bone marrow donors. Cohort members were all nominally healthy when sampled, although unrecorded immune exposures were likely present. The donor tested CMV seronegative and was one of the 352 seronegative cohort members. A peripheral blood sample was collected from each donor, and TCR beta sequencing was performed on peripheral blood mononuclear cells. The Qiagen DNeasy Blood Extraction Kit was used to extract genomic DNA from the blood cell samples. At the junction V is shortened by 1 base and J by 3 bases, with 25 bases in between. CDR1 and CDR2 (SGHTA, FQGNSA) derive from the germline V gene. The CDR3 sequence holds 19 residues, the cysteine and phenylalanine included. Only the CDR3 portion is preserved as DNA: 57 bases, with reading frame beginning at the first base. Libraries were constructed by the immunoSEQ multiplex PCR assay. The multiplex PCR relied on a mix of 60 forward primers for TCR Vbeta segments and 13 reverse primers for TCR Jbeta segments. The CDR3 region of rearranged TCR beta genes was amplified from genomic DNA with a multiplex PCR assay. On the Illumina HiSeq System, the amplified TCR beta libraries were sequenced as 87-base-pair reads. For the original study's pipeline: In a later analysis, 77 million or so unique TCR beta chains were counted across the approximately 640 repertoires, and about 10 million of these chains were shared by at least two donors. To remove PCR and sequencing errors, raw reads were error-corrected and collapsed into unique sequences using a nearest-neighbor algorithm that merged closely related sequences. To assign V, D and J gene segments, CDR3 sequences were aligned to IMGT reference sequences. For a sequence to be retained, a match of at least six nucleotides was required to both a V gene segment and a J gene segment. A rearrangement was called productive if the CDR3 had no stop codons and remained in frame with V and J, and every other rearrangement was called non-productive. CDR3 was defined according to IMGT convention as the region running from the second conserved V-encoded cysteine to the conserved J-encoded phenylalanine. The earlier analysis of 450 to 750 of the donors excluded any sequence lacking an unambiguous match to a single V gene segment. In an earlier analysis of some 590 of the donors, a V segment was called functional when productive rearrangements were above 56.7%, and segregating when the standard deviation between donors exceeded 5%. A statistical classification framework was developed to diagnose cytomegalovirus status using the catalog of TCR beta chain sequences. V and J gene assignment, in a later analysis, came from comparing TCR nucleotide sequences with IMGT/GENE-DB human TR gene sequences. Using the TCRdist pipeline, a later analysis assigned CDR3 sequences along with most-parsimonious VDJ recombination scenarios. In a later analysis, every TCR beta chain was defined by the combination of its CDR3 amino acid sequence and its V-gene family, and reads without a unique V-gene family were dropped. As a way to deal with suspected cross-contamination and a sequencing artifact, a later analysis dropped 450 to 700 nucleotide sequences that were highly shared and had low generation probability. For each public chain, a later analysis derived a clonal expansion index from normalized ranks of inferred template counts within each repertoire. A later analysis computed generation probabilities with a VDJ recombination model fitted to out-of-frame rearrangements, and checked the results against IGoR. In a later analysis, TCR-TCR, TCR-HLA and TCR-CMV co-occurrence was scored with hypergeometric tests, and a repertoire-size bias correction was applied to TCR pairs. A later analysis estimated false discovery rates by permuting HLA or CMV assignments 20 times. A later analysis grouped co-occurring TCRs with DBSCAN, adding TCRdist sequence similarity when clustering within HLA-allele-positive subsets. Repertoires with fewer than 30,000 or more than 120,000 public chains, plus five repertoires with anomalous nucleotide sharing, were excluded from co-occurrence clustering. TCRdb took this table from immuneACCESS and kept in-frame rearrangements with V and J called. Such tables lack part of the clones; where checked against another copy, unresolved V genes explain under half of the gap, and the rest is unexplained. V, J and clone size reflect that table, while D and trimming were determined from the DNA. The sample table contains 140,000 to 150,000 clones; only one count was recorded for around 80% of them. 2.5% to 3.5% of the sample comes from the top ten.

The TCR comes from a woman in her twenties or thirties in good health and CMV-seronegative. Input material: PBMCs. The rearranged chain carries TRBV7-2 and TRBJ2-7; perhaps TRBD2 is the D gene, with 6 bases matching. The CDR3 region has the sequence CASSLVPRLWRDVFYEQYF. The sequence in DNA is TGTGCCAGCAGCTTAGTCCCCCGACTATGGCGGGACGTCTTCTACGAGCAGTACTTC.